The T cell receptor beta chain under discussion was sequenced for a study of blood T cell repertoires in COVID-19. Study background: The cDNA or gDNA used as material had been derived from T cells, B-cell-depleted T cells, or PBMCs.

In the study's own analysis: Nucleated cell counts were estimated from reference gene primer amplification. Some clones are missing from TCRdb's copy, which holds only in-frame ones; the method was immunoSEQ multiplex PCR. From that table come the V and J calls and clone size; the DNA was used to work out D and trimming. The table includes about 200,000 clones, roughly 87% detected once. Cohorts were assigned according to the clinical history that participants reported. All recovered Cohort 3 donors got two negative PCRs, got clearance, or saw symptom resolution. The V end lost 5 bases, the J end lost 3 bases, and 10 bases lay between the germline ends. In germline, CDR1 is SGHNT, CDR2 YENEEA. The CDR3 extends over 13 amino acids.

The sample was PBMCs or T cells enriched from blood (not recorded which). The rearrangement uses TRBV11-3 and TRBJ1-1; D is unresolved. The clonotype originates from a woman in her 30s who had recovered from COVID-19. CDR3 sequence: CASSRSIDTEAFF. The CDR3 DNA reads TGTGCCAGCAGCCGTAGTATTGACACTGAAGCTTTCTTT.